These 27 T cell receptor beta chains were sequenced from one sample in a study of blood T cell repertoires in COVID-19 (dated by TCRdb to 2018 to 2021). Library preparation was by the immunoSEQ multiplex PCR assay. Drawn from immuneACCESS, this table holds only the in-frame rearrangements with V and J called that TCRdb kept. Clones are partly lost; checked studies trace under half to an unresolved V gene and leave the rest unexplained. The sample table holds roughly 150,000 clones, of which more than 70% were seen once. The ten largest clones add up to about 6% of the sample. The sequenced material came from PBMCs or T cells enriched from blood (not recorded which). These receptors were obtained from a man aged 40-49 years who had recovered from COVID-19.

This chain connects TRBV27 to TRBJ2-2; D unresolved. The germline CDR1 and CDR2 sequences are MNHEY and SMNVEV (reference sequence). This CDR3 is built from 12 residues. V shed 3 bases and J shed 4 bases, with 3 bases lying between them. The CDR3 loop reads CASSFVTGELFF. CDR3 DNA sequence: TGTGCCAGCAGTTTCGTCACCGGGGAGCTGTTTTTT.

V and J are TRBV18 and TRBJ2-5; 8 positions match TRBD2. The V and J ends lost 2 bases and 2 bases, in that order; junction bases with no gene match: 7. Germline V lookup: CDR1 KGHSH, CDR2 LQKENI. CDR3 length: 16 residues. CDR3 coding DNA: TGTGCCAGCTCACCATTAGGCGGGGGGCCGCAAGAGACCCAGTACTTC. It encodes CASSPLGGGPQETQYF.

This chain uses TRBV20-1 with TRBJ1-2; D remains ambiguous. CDR1 and CDR2 from the germline V gene are DFQATT and SNEGSKA (reference sequence). CDR3 length equals 11 residues. V dropped 0 bases and J dropped 13 bases, with 12 bases sitting between them. CDR3 in DNA: TGCAGTGCTAGAGAAGCCCCTTCTCCCACCTTC. Residues: CSAREAPSPTF.

This clone is deemed medium-sized. V gene TRBV2 combines with J gene TRBJ2-1; no reliable D call. V lost 1 base and J lost 1, with 8 bases in between. The CDR3 loop spans 15 amino acids. Germline lookup yields CDR1 SNHLY and CDR2 FYNNEI. The CDR3 spells CASSEGPPSYNEQFF. DNA for the CDR3: TGTGCCAGCAGTGAAGGGCCGCCTTCCTACAATGAGCAGTTCTTC.

For this clone: Other DNA sequences in the sample encode the same CDR3. The V and J genes are TRBV5-6 and TRBJ1-2, with D perhaps TRBD1 (6 bases). This CDR3 region has 15 residues. V lost 0 bases, J lost 0 bases, and 9 bases lay in between. Per germline, CDR1 SGHDT and CDR2 YYEEEE. The CDR3 DNA sequence: TGTGCCAGCAGCTTGGGGGGGCGAACTAACTATGGCTACACCTTC. This translates into CASSLGGRTNYGYTF.

In its sample, this clone was seen a few times. The chain has TRBV10-1 and TRBJ2-1; D is ambiguous. This CDR3 has 14 residues. Looked up from germline, CDR1 is WNHNN and CDR2 is SYGVQD (reference sequence). Trimming pared 8 bases from V and 7 bases from J, leaving 18 bases between. The CDR3 region has the DNA TGCGCCAGCGCCTTCCGTCGAGACTCGAATGAGCAGTTCTTC. Encoded protein: CASAFRRDSNEQFF.

The V and J genes are TRBV5-1 and TRBJ2-1, with D maybe TRBD1 (6 bases). The CDR3 sequence is 18 residues long. The germline V and J ends were trimmed by 3 bases and 3 bases, with 22 bases remaining between them. Germline CDR1 is SGHRS and CDR2 is YFSETQ. The CDR3: CASSSFPTVTGDYNEQFF. The DNA for the CDR3 is TGCGCCAGCAGCTCTTTCCCAACGGTGACAGGAGACTACAATGAGCAGTTCTTC.

This clone appeared many times. The rearrangement links TRBV15 to TRBJ1-5; perhaps TRBD1 as D (6 bases). This CDR3 comprises 13 residues. Deletions cut 3 bases from V and 9 bases from J, with 12 bases between. Germline lookup yields CDR1 LNHNV and CDR2 YYDKDF (reference sequence). This CDR3 reads CATSSHEQGPQHF. In DNA, the CDR3 is TGTGCCACCAGCAGCCACGAACAGGGGCCCCAGCATTTT.

The rearrangement uses TRBV6-6 and TRBJ1-1; D call uncertain. V was trimmed by 7 bases and J by 1 base, leaving 19 bases between them. The CDR3 is made up of 16 amino acids. The germline gives CDR1 MNHNY, CDR2 SVGAGI (reference sequence). The CDR3 nucleotides are TGTGCCAGCAAGCCTCGTTCCCGCCCGGGGAACACTGAAGCTTTCTTT. The encoded protein is CASKPRSRPGNTEAFF.

The chain couples TRBV19 to TRBJ1-4; no definite D call. CDR1 and CDR2 from the germline V gene are LNHDA and SQIVND (reference sequence). With 6 bases removed from V and 0 bases from J, the gap between germline ends came to 11 bases. The CDR3 extends over 15 amino acids. The CDR3 reads CASSLRVATNEKLFF. Written as DNA, the CDR3 is TGTGCCAGTAGCCTACGAGTTGCAACTAATGAAAAACTGTTTTTT.

The V gene is TRBV30, the J gene TRBJ2-3; D gene ambiguous. V lost 0 bases and J 4 bases, leaving 8 bases between the germline ends. CDR1 is GTSNPN and CDR2 is SVGIG in the germline V gene (reference sequence). The CDR3 extends over 13 amino acids. The CDR3 sequence is CAWSVKAADTQYF. CDR3 coding DNA: TGTGCCTGGAGTGTAAAGGCGGCAGATACGCAGTATTTT.

The J gene is TRBJ2-7, the V gene TRBV5-6; possible D gene TRBD2, 6 bases. Trimming removed 1 base from V and 6 bases from J, with 17 bases in between. Germline CDR1 and CDR2: SGHDT and YYEEEE. The CDR3 consists of 15 residues. The CDR3, as DNA: TGTGCCAGCAGCTTGACGGGGGTGGGTGCCGGCGAGCAGTACTTC. Amino acids: CASSLTGVGAGEQYF.

The rearrangement links TRBV27 to TRBJ1-5, with D maybe TRBD1 (6 bases). V shed 5 bases and J shed 1 base, with 18 bases lying between them. The CDR3 runs to 17 residues. Germline lookup yields CDR1 MNHEY and CDR2 SMNVEV (reference sequence). The CDR3 sequence is CASSLLSGVGSNQPQHF. In DNA form, the CDR3 reads TGTGCCAGCAGTCTGTTATCAGGGGTGGGGAGCAATCAGCCCCAGCATTTT.

This sequence joins TRBV19 and TRBJ2-1; D is perhaps TRBD2 (6 bases). In germline, CDR1 is LNHDA, CDR2 SQIVND (reference sequence). The CDR3 length is 17 residues. Between the trimmed V and J ends, which lost 5 bases and 6 bases, there was a span of 23 bases. The CDR3 region has the DNA TGTGCCAGTAGTGGGGGGATACTCCTCTCAGGGTCCAATGAGCAGTTCTTC. The encoded protein is CASSGGILLSGSNEQFF.

For the CDR3, the DNA is TGCGCCAGCAGTGAGCCGATGCGGGGGGACACAGATACGCAGTATTTT. This sequence encodes CASSEPMRGDTDTQYF. The genes are TRBV10-1 and TRBJ2-3, with TRBD2 matching over 8 bases. CDR1 is WNHNN, CDR2 SYGVQD, per germline (reference sequence). The V gene end was trimmed by 2 bases and the J gene end by 2 bases; junction bases not matched to a gene: 6. The CDR3 loop spans 16 amino acids.

This clone appeared a few times. Other DNA sequences in the same sample also yield this CDR3. The chain uses TRBV11-2 and TRBJ2-5; 9 nucleotides match TRBD1. Losses at the gene ends were 5 bases for V and 4 bases for J; bases not matched to a gene: 8. The CDR3 runs to 15 residues. The germline V gene encodes CDR1 SGHAT and CDR2 FQNNGV. This CDR3 is CASSPRDRARETQYF. The CDR3 bases are TGTGCCAGCAGCCCCCGGGACAGGGCCCGAGAGACCCAGTACTTC.

This clone was detected only a few times. This chain links TRBV7-9 with TRBJ1-1; maybe TRBD1 (6 bases). Germline V lookup: CDR1 SEHNR, CDR2 FQNEAQ (reference sequence). V gave up 5 bases and J gave up 4 bases, with 14 bases separating them. The CDR3 runs 14 residues. The CDR3 is CASSPPATGTEAFF. The CDR3 region has the DNA TGTGCCAGCAGCCCCCCGGCGACAGGCACTGAAGCTTTCTTT.

This chain uses TRBV27 with TRBJ1-1, with 9 bases that match TRBD1. J lost 4 bases, V lost 6 bases, and 3 bases had no gene match. The V gene's germline CDR1 is MNHEY and CDR2 SMNVEV (reference sequence). The CDR3 is 13 amino acids. CDR3 region: CASRGQGGTEAFF. CDR3 in DNA: TGTGCCAGCAGGGGACAGGGTGGCACTGAAGCTTTCTTT.

This clone was seen more than once but under ten times. The gene calls are TRBV5-6 and TRBJ2-3; 8 bases line up with TRBD1. Germline V gene sequence: CDR1 SGHDT, CDR2 YYEEEE. The V and J ends lost 5 bases and 9 bases, in that order; junction bases with no gene match: 14. The CDR3 is 15 amino acids. CDR3 region: CASRSGTGYYHTQYF. The CDR3 bases are TGTGCCAGCAGGTCAGGGACAGGTTACTATCACACGCAGTATTTT. The whole variable domain, remainder taken from reference TRBV5-6 and TRBJ2-3, is DAGVTQSPTHLIKTRGQQVTLRCSPKSGHDTVSWYQQALGQGPQFIFQYYEEEERQRGNFPDRFSGHQFPNYSSELNVNALLLGDSALYLCASRSGTGYYHTQYFGPGTRLTVL.

V gene TRBV5-1 combines with J gene TRBJ1-4; TRBD1 aligns across 7 bases. V lost 2 bases and J lost 4; bases outside the gene matches: 17. Germline loops: CDR1 SGHRS, CDR2 YFSETQ. This CDR3 spans 19 amino acids. The CDR3 DNA reads as TGCGCCAGCAGCTTATACGGACAGGAATTCTCCGGCGGTAATGAAAAACTGTTTTTT. Translated, it gives CASSLYGQEFSGGNEKLFF. The full variable domain, its missing parts supplied by reference TRBV5-1 and TRBJ1-4, is KAGVTQTPRYLIKTRGQQVTLSCSPISGHRSVSWYQQTPGQGLQFLFEYFSETQRNKGNFPGRFSGRQFSNSRSEMNVSTLELGDSALYLCASSLYGQEFSGGNEKLFFGSGTQLSVL.

The CDR3 reads CATSVGQGGRTQYF. CDR3 DNA: TGTGCCACCAGCGTGGGACAGGGGGGAAGGACGCAGTATTTT. The chain joins TRBV24-1 to TRBJ2-3; 11 bases line up with TRBD1. Germline trimming cut 7 bases from V and 9 bases from J; bases unmatched to any gene: 8. Germline assignment: CDR1 KGHDR and CDR2 SFDVKD. The CDR3 is 14 residues long.

V is TRBV11-2 and J is TRBJ1-4; the D gene is possibly TRBD1 (5 bases). The germline V gene encodes CDR1 SGHAT and CDR2 FQNNGV. The CDR3 extends over 16 amino acids. Trimming shortened V by 2 bases and J by 7 bases, and 17 bases separated the two germline ends. The CDR3 DNA sequence: TGTGCCAGCAGCTTATGGGGCCCTCGGCTTAGTGAAAAACTGTTTTTT. Amino acids: CASSLWGPRLSEKLFF. The full variable domain, in which reference TRBV11-2 and TRBJ1-4 provide the parts outside the CDR3, is EAGVAQSPRYKIIEKRQSVAFWCNPISGHATLYWYQQILGQGPKLLIQFQNNGVVDDSQLPKDRFSAERLKGVDSTLKIQPAKLEDSAVYLCASSLWGPRLSEKLFFGSGTQLSVL.

Comment on this clone: Compared with germline, one end of the junction differs, possibly owing to a read error. This chain joins TRBV5-4 and TRBJ2-7; D is perhaps TRBD1 (6 bases). Looked up from germline, CDR1 is SGHNT and CDR2 is YYREEE (reference sequence). This CDR3 region has 15 residues. The CDR3 region has the DNA TGTGCCAGCAGCTTCGGGACAACCACCGGTTATGTTCTTAACTTC. It yields the protein CASSFGTTTGYVLNF.

The chain joins TRBV6-5 to TRBJ2-5; maybe TRBD1 (6 bases). Germline loops: CDR1 MNHEY, CDR2 SVGAGI. The CDR3 runs to 12 residues. V lost 6 bases, J lost 5 bases, and 10 bases lay in between. In nucleotides, the CDR3 is TGTGCCAGCAGCCAGGGGCGGGAGACCCAGTACTTC. The encoded protein is CASSQGRETQYF.

The V gene is TRBV7-8, the J gene TRBJ2-7; TRBD2 matches 12 bases. This CDR3 region has 15 residues. Germline V gives CDR1 SGHVS, CDR2 FQNEAQ. The J segment lost 5 bases and the V segment lost 5 bases, leaving 7 bases of the junction unmatched. The CDR3 region is CASSARLAGDHEQYF. The CDR3 DNA reads as TGTGCCAGCAGCGCCCGACTAGCGGGGGACCACGAGCAGTACTTC.

The CDR3 loop reads CASSLDGLMNTEAFF. CDR3 nucleotide sequence: TGCGCCAGCAGCTTAGATGGGCTTATGAACACTGAAGCTTTCTTT. This chain links TRBV5-1 with TRBJ1-1; D gene uncertain. CDR3 length: 15 residues. Germline CDR1 and CDR2: SGHRS and YFSETQ. V was pared by 2 bases and J by 0 bases, with 11 bases between. Combining the CDR3 with reference TRBV5-1 and TRBJ1-1 gives the whole variable domain KAGVTQTPRYLIKTRGQQVTLSCSPISGHRSVSWYQQTPGQGLQFLFEYFSETQRNKGNFPGRFSGRQFSNSRSEMNVSTLELGDSALYLCASSLDGLMNTEAFFGQGTRLTVV.

The rearrangement links TRBV6-1 to TRBJ2-7; D uncertain. The CDR3 is 12 residues long. Trimming shortened V by 3 bases and J by 3 bases, and 6 bases separated the two germline ends. The germline gives CDR1 MNHNS, CDR2 SASEGT. CDR3 loop: CASSEGRYEQYV. In DNA, the CDR3 is TGTGCCAGCAGTGAGGGCCGCTACGAGCAGTACGTC.